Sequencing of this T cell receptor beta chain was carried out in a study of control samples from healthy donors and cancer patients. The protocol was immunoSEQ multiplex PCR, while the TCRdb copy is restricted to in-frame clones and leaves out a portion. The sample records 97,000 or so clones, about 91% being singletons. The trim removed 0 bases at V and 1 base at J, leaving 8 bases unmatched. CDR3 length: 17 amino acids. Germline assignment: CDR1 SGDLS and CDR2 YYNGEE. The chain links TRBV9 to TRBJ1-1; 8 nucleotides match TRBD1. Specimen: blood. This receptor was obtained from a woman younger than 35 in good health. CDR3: CASSVVVAGTGNTEAFF. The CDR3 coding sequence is TGTGCCAGCAGCGTAGTGGTCGCCGGGACAGGGAACACTGAAGCTTTCTTT.